A single T cell receptor (beta chain) is shown here with its context. The target antigen is unknown. This entry belongs to a study of cytomegalovirus exposure and HLA in healthy donors. Regarding the study as a whole: A few V segments could not be told apart, such as TRBV6-2 and TRBV6-3, and were left out. Researchers catalogued approximately 170 TCR beta chains as cytomegalovirus-associated.

Trimming removed 3 bases from V and 7 bases from J; junction bases left unmatched: 4. CDR3 length: 13 amino acids. The germline CDR1 and CDR2 sequences are SGHRS and YFSETQ. Donors in the study were healthy people who gave bone marrow. Donors were ostensibly healthy at sampling, although undocumented immune exposures were probable. A multiplex PCR was run with 60 Vbeta primers and 13 Jbeta primers. Only in-frame clones appear in the TCRdb table, and some are missing; sequencing was by immunoSEQ multiplex PCR. The sample includes under 65,000 clones, 60% to 85% seen only once; the top ten take approximately 7.6%.

This sequence was found in a man between 25 and 39 years old in good health and CMV-seropositive. The sequenced sample consisted of PBMCs. The chain recombines TRBV5-1 with TRBJ2-1, with 7 positions matching TRBD2. The CDR3 loop reads CASSWGGSNEQFF. CDR3 coding DNA: TGCGCCAGCAGCTGGGGAGGGTCGAATGAGCAGTTCTTC.